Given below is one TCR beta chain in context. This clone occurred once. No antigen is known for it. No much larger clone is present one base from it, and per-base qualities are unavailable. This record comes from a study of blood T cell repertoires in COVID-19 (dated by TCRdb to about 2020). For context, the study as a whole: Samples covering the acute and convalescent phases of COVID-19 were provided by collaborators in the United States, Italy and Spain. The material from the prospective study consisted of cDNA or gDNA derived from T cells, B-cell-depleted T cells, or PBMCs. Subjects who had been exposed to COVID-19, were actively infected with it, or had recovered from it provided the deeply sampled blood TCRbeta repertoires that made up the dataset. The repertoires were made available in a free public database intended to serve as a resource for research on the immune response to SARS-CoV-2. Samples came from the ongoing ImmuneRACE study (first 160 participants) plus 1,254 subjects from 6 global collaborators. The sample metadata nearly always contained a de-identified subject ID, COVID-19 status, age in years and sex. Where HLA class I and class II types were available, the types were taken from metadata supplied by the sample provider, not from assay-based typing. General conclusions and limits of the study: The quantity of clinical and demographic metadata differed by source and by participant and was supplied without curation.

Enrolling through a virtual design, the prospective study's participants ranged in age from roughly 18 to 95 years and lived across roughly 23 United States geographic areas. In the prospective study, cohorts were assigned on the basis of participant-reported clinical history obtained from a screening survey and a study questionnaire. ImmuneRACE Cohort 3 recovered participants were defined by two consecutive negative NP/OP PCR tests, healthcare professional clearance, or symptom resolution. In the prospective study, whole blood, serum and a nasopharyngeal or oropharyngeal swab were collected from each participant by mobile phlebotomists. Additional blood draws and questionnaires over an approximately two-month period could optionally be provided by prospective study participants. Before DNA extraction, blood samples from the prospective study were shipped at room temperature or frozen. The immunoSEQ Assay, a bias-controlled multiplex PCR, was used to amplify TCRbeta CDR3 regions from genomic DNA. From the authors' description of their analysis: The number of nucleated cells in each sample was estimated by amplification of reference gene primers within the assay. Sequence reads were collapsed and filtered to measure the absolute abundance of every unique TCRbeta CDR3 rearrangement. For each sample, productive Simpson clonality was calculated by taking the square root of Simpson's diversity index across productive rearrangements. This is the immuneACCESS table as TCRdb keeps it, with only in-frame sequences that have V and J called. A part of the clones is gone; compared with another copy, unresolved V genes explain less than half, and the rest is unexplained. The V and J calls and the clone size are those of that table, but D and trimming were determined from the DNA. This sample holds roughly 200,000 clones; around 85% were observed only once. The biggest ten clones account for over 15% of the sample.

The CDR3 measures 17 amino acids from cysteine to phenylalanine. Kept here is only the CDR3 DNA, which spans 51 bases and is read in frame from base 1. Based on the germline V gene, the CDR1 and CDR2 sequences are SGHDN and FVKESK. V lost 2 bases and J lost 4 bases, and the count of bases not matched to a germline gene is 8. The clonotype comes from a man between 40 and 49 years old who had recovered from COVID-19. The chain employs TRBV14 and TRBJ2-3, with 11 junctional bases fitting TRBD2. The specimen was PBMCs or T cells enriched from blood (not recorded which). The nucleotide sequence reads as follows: TGTGCCAGCAGCCAACCTAAACTAGCGGGAGTGTCAGATACGCAGTATTTT. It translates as CASSQPKLAGVSDTQYF.